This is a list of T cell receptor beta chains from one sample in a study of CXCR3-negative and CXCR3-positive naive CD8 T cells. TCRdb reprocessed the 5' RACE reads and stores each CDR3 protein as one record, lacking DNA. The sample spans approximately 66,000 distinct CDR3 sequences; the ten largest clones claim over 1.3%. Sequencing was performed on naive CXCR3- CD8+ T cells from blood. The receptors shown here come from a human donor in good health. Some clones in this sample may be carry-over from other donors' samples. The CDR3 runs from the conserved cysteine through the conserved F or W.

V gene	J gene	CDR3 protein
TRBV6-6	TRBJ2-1	CASSFTGGLLDGSYNEQFF
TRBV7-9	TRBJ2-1	CASSLWTGQPYNEQFF
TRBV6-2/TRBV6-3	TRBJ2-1	CASSYSRAGGSDEQFF
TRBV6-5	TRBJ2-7	CASSSSTVDEQYF
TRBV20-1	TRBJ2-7	CSARPEGAYEQYF
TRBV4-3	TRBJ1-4	CASSQVRRQGPTNEKLFF
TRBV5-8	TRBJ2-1	CASSLDGLASSNEQFF
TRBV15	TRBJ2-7	CATSRDGDYEQYF
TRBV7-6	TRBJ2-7	CASSPTGSSYEQYF
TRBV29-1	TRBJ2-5	CSVEGGTFKVEGARQETQYF
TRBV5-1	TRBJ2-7	CASSLARDKTYEQYF
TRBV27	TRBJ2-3	CATSIEPGLAGGLTDTQYF
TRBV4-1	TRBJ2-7	CASSLLRTGEGEQYF
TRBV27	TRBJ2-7	CASSSKGDYEQYF
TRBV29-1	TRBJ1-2	CSVTGNYGYTF
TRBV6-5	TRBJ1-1	CASSYRQVNTEAFF
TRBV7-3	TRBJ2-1	CASSFSGTNNEQFF
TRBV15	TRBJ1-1	CATSRDRGTEAFF
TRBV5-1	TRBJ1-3	CASSLEPTGISGNTIYF
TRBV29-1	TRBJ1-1	CSVGTHTEAFF
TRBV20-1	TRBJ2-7	CSARAERGGTYEQYF
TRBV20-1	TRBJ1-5	CSAIGNRGPGAYQPQHF
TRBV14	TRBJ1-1	CASSLSPRSPEAFF
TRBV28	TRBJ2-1	CASSPTFDRANEQFF
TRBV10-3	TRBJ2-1	CAISDETGLYNEQFF
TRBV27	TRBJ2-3	CASSLAGATTDTQYF
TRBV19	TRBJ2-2	CASAIGSTGELFF